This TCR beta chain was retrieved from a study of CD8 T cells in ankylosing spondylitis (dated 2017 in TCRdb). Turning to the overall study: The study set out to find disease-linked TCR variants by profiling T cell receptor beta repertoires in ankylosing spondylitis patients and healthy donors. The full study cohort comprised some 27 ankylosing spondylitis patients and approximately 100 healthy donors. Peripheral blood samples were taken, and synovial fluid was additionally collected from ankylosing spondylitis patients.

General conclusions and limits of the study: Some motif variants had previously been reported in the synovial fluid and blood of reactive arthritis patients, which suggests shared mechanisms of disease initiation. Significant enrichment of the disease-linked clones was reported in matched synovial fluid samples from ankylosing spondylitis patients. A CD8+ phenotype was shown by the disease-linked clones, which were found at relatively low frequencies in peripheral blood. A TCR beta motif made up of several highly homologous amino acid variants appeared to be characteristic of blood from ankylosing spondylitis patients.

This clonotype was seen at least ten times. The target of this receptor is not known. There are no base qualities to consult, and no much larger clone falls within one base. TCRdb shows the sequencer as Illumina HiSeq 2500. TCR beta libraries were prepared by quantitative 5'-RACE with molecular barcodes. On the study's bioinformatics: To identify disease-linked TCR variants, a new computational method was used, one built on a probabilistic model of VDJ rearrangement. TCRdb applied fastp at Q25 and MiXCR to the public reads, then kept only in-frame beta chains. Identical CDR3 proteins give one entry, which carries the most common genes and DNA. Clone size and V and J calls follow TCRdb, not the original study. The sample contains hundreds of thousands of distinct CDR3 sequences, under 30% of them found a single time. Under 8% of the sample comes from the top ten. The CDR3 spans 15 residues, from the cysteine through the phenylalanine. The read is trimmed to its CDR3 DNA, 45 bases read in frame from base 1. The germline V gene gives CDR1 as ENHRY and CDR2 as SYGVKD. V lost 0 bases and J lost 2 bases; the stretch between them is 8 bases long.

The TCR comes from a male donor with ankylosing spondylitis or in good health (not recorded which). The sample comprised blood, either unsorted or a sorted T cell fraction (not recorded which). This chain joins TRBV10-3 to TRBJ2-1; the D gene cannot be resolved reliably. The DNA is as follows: TGTGCCATCAGTGAGTCCAGAGAACCCTACAATGAGCAGTTCTTC. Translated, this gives CAISESREPYNEQFF.